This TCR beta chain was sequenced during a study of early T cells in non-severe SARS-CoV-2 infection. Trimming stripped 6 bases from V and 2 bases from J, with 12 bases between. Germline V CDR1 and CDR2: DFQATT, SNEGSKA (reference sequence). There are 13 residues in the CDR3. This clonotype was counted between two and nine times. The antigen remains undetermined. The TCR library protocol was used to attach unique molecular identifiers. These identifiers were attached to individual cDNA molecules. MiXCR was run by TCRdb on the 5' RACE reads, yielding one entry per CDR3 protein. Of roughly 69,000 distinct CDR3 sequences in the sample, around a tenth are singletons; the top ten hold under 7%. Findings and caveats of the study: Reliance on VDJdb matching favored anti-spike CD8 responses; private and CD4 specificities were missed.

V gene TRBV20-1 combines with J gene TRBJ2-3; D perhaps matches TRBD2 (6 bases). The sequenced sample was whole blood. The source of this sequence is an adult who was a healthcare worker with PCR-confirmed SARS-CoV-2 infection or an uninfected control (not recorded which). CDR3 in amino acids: CSARLVTTDTQYF. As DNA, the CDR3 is TGCAGTGCCCGACTAGTTACCACAGATACGCAGTATTTT.